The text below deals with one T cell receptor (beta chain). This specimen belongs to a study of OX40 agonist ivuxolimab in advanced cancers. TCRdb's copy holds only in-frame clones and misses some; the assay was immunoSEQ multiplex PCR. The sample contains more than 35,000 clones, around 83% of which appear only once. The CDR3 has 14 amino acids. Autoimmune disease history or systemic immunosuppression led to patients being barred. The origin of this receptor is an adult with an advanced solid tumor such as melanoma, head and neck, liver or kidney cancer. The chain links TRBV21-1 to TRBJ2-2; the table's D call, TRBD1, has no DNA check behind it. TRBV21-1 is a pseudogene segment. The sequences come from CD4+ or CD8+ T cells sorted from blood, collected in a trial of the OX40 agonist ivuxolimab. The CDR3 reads CASGDRGITGELFF. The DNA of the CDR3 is TGTGCCAGCGGGGACAGGGGAATCACCGGGGAGCTGTTTTTT.